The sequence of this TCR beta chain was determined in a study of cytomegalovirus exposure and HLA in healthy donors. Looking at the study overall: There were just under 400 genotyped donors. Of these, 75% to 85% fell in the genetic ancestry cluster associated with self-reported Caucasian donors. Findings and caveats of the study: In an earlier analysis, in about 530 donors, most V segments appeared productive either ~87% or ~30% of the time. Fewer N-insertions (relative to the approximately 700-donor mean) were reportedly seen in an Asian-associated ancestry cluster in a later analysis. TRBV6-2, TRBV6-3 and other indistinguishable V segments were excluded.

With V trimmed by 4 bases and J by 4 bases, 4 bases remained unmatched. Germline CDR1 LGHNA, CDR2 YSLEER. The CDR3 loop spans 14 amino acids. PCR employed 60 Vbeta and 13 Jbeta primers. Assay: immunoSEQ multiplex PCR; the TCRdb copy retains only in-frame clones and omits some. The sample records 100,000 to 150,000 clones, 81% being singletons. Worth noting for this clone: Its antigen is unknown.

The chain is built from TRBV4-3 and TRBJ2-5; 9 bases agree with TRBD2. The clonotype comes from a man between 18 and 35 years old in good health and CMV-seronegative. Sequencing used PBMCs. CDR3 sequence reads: CASSLTSGRETQYF. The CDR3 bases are TGCGCCAGCAGCCTGACTAGCGGCCGAGAGACCCAGTACTTC.